Listed here are 21 T cell receptor beta chains from one sample, sequenced in a study of a mutant IDH1 vaccine in newly diagnosed glioma. Time point indicated: baseline, week 1 (first vaccination visit). Treatment given: pre-vaccination baseline after standard-of-care therapy. TCRdb keeps only in-frame clones here, not all; method: immunoSEQ multiplex PCR. The sample has around 92,000 clones, 80% to 90% seen once. The sequences come from PBMCs, collected from a glioma patient treated with radiotherapy, temozolomide or both. These receptors all come from a woman in her forties or fifties with glioma.

This chain joins TRBV27 and TRBJ2-7; TRBD1 matches at 8 bases. Germline CDR1 MNHEY, CDR2 SMNVEV (reference sequence). This CDR3 is built from 14 residues. The V gene end was trimmed by 10 bases and the J gene end by 2 bases; junction bases not matched to a gene: 10. The CDR3 spells CATRSGTGPYEQYF. CDR3 bases: TGTGCCACTAGATCCGGGACAGGTCCCTACGAGCAGTACTTC.

The chain couples TRBV7-3 to TRBJ2-7; the D call may be TRBD1 or TRBD2 (5 bases each). Germline loops: CDR1 SGHTA, CDR2 FQGTGA. V lost 1 base, J lost 2 bases, and 9 bases lay in between. The CDR3 has 14 residues. The CDR3 region has the DNA TGTGCCAGCAGCTTAAAAGTGGGGGCCTACGAGCAGTACTTC. This gives the protein CASSLKVGAYEQYF.

In this sample, this clone turned up a few times. The V gene is TRBV5-4, the J gene TRBJ1-2; D gene ambiguous. The CDR3 is 13 amino acids. Germline loops: CDR1 SGHNT, CDR2 YYREEE (reference sequence). Trimming shortened V by 4 bases and J by 6 bases, and 13 bases separated the two germline ends. CDR3 amino acids: CASSADGLDGYTF. CDR3 coding DNA: TGTGCCAGCAGCGCGGACGGCCTCGATGGCTACACCTTC. Together with reference TRBV5-4 and TRBJ1-2, the CDR3 gives the full variable domain: ETGVTQSPTHLIKTRGQQVTLRCSSQSGHNTVSWYQQALGQGPQFIFQYYREEENGRGNFPPRFSGLQFPNYSSELNVNALELDDSALYLCASSADGLDGYTFGSGTRLTVV.

The rearrangement uses TRBV4-2 and TRBJ1-3, with 7 nucleotides matching TRBD1. V shed 1 base, J shed 3 bases, and the junction held 12 bases outside the gene matches. The CDR3 has 18 amino acids. The germline CDR1 and CDR2 sequences are LGHNA and YNFKEQ. The CDR3 is CASSQGWGGGGYGNTIYF. CDR3 sequence (DNA): TGTGCCAGCAGCCAAGGATGGGGAGGGGGCGGGTATGGAAACACCATATATTTT.

This clone is a singleton in its sample. The chain couples TRBV6-1 to TRBJ2-5; D is possibly TRBD2 (7 bases). Trimming shortened V by 4 bases and J by 5 bases, and 17 bases separated the two germline ends. Germline V gene lookup returns CDR1 MNHNS and CDR2 SASEGT. The CDR3 loop spans 15 amino acids. Here the CDR3 DNA reads TGTGCCAGCAGTGGGGGAGGGGGGTCAAGGGAGACCCAGTACTTC. As protein: CASSGGGGSRETQYF.

The genes are TRBV5-4 and TRBJ2-5; 10 bases fit TRBD2. The germline gives CDR1 SGHNT, CDR2 YYREEE (reference sequence). The CDR3 runs to 16 residues. J was trimmed by 2 bases and V by 3 bases; bases with no gene match: 7. CDR3 residues: CASSSRLAGEQETQYF. As DNA, the CDR3 is TGTGCCAGCAGCTCCCGCCTAGCGGGGGAACAAGAGACCCAGTACTTC.

Here the CDR3 DNA reads TGCGCCAGCAGGGCTGGGACAGGATTTTACGAGCAGTACTTC. This encodes CASRAGTGFYEQYF. The chain joins TRBV5-1 to TRBJ2-7, with 8 nucleotides matching TRBD1. The germline gives CDR1 SGHRS, CDR2 YFSETQ. The ends lost 5 bases at V and 4 bases at J; junction bases unmatched: 8. The CDR3 has 14 amino acids.

The chain recombines TRBV30 with TRBJ2-6, with a weak D call TRBD2 (6 bases). The germline V gene encodes CDR1 GTSNPN and CDR2 SVGIG (reference sequence). This CDR3 is built from 14 residues. Trimming removed 2 bases at V and 3 bases at J, with 8 bases between. This CDR3 is CAWSPGLGANVLTF. The CDR3 DNA reads TGTGCCTGGAGTCCGGGACTTGGGGCCAACGTCCTGACTTTC.

This chain links TRBV6-1 with TRBJ1-1; the D is unclear. Trimming shortened V by 4 bases and J by 10 bases, and 16 bases separated the two germline ends. Germline assignment: CDR1 MNHNS and CDR2 SASEGT. The CDR3 extends over 13 amino acids. CDR3 protein: CASSVRERLGAFF. As DNA, the CDR3 is TGTGCCAGCAGTGTTCGAGAGAGACTAGGAGCTTTCTTT.

Only one count was recorded for this clone. The CDR3 region has the DNA TGTGCCAGTAGCCGCTACTCCCCGACTAGTTTCTACAATGAGCAGTTCTTC. As protein: CASSRYSPTSFYNEQFF. The chain joins TRBV19 to TRBJ2-1, with D possibly TRBD2 on 6 matching bases. The CDR3 length is 17 residues. Trimming cost V 6 bases and J 3 bases, with 21 bases left between them. Looked up from germline, CDR1 is LNHDA and CDR2 is SQIVND (reference sequence).

The V gene is TRBV27, the J gene TRBJ2-1; 9 nucleotides match TRBD2. Germline V gives CDR1 MNHEY, CDR2 SMNVEV (reference sequence). With V trimmed by 4 bases and J by 8 bases, 3 bases remained unmatched. The CDR3 length is 13 residues. The CDR3 DNA is TGTGCCAGCAGTTGGCGGGAGGGGGATGAGCAGTTCTTC. Amino acids: CASSWREGDEQFF.

The rearrangement uses TRBV5-5 and TRBJ1-1, with 8 nucleotides matching TRBD1. V dropped 4 bases and J dropped 1; count of bases not matched to a gene: 6. From germline, CDR1 is SGHKS and CDR2 YYEKEE (reference sequence). This CDR3 has 15 amino acids. The CDR3 here is CASSRPGQANTEAFF. Written as DNA, the CDR3 is TGTGCCAGCAGCCGCCCGGGACAGGCGAACACTGAAGCTTTCTTT.

The chain joins TRBV30 to TRBJ2-4; D tentatively fits TRBD1 or TRBD2 (6 bases each). CDR3 length: 15 amino acids. CDR1 is GTSNPN and CDR2 is SVGIG in the germline V gene (reference sequence). Trimming took 5 bases from V and 0 from J, leaving 14 bases between them. In nucleotides, the CDR3 is TGTGCCTGGGAAGTAGGGGGGAAAGCCAAAAACATTCAGTACTTC. It specifies CAWEVGGKAKNIQYF.

This chain's CDR3 is CASSERLWGYTF. CDR3 coding DNA: TGTGCCAGCAGTGAAAGGCTCTGGGGCTACACCTTC. The J gene is TRBJ1-2, the V gene TRBV2; D not resolved. Germline V gene data show CDR1 as SNHLY and CDR2 as FYNNEI. V lost 2 bases and J lost 8, with 9 bases in between. This CDR3 has 12 residues.

The V and J genes are TRBV4-1 and TRBJ2-1; TRBD2 matches at 8 bases. The CDR3 has 15 residues. Germline-derived CDR1 and CDR2 are MGHRA and YSYEKL. The J segment lost 1 base and the V segment lost 4 bases, leaving 3 bases of the junction unmatched. The CDR3 spells CASSPTSGSYNEQFF. The CDR3, as DNA: TGCGCCAGCAGCCCAACTAGCGGATCCTACAATGAGCAGTTCTTC.

The gene calls are TRBV6-5 and TRBJ2-7, with TRBD1 as a possible D gene (7 bases). The CDR3 runs to 16 residues. The germline V and J ends were trimmed by 2 bases and 4 bases, with 18 bases remaining between them. Germline V gene data show CDR1 as MNHEY and CDR2 as SVGAGI. CDR3 protein: CASSYGQGGSLYEQYF. In DNA, the CDR3 is TGTGCCAGCAGTTACGGGCAGGGGGGAAGCTTATACGAGCAGTACTTC.

The V call is TRBV7-2, the J call TRBJ1-5, with TRBD1 as a possible D gene (6 bases). The CDR3 spans 15 residues. Germline-derived CDR1 and CDR2 are SGHTA and FQGNSA. V was trimmed by 0 bases and J by 6 bases, leaving 12 bases between them. The CDR3 spells CASSLARRGAQPQHF. The CDR3 bases are TGTGCCAGCAGCTTAGCGCGCAGGGGCGCTCAGCCCCAGCATTTT.

This clone was counted once. The chain has TRBV28 and TRBJ2-7, with D perhaps TRBD1 or TRBD2 (5 bases each). CDR3 length: 14 residues. The germline V gene encodes CDR1 MDHEN and CDR2 SYDVKM. Trimming pared 6 bases from V and 2 bases from J, leaving 14 bases between. CDR3 protein: CASRSGGWPYEQYF. CDR3 in DNA: TGTGCCAGCAGGAGTGGGGGATGGCCCTACGAGCAGTACTTC.

The rearrangement joins TRBV27 to TRBJ2-7; 8 nucleotides agree with TRBD1. V trimming: 4 bases; J trimming: 8 bases; junction bases outside the gene matches: 13. Per germline, CDR1 MNHEY and CDR2 SMNVEV (reference sequence). This CDR3 spans 15 amino acids. The CDR3 loop reads CASSSSGTGRRQQYF. The CDR3 region has the DNA TGTGCCAGCAGTTCTTCCGGGACAGGACGACGCCAGCAGTACTTC.

The rearrangement joins TRBV30 to TRBJ1-2; D gene ambiguous. Trimming pared 2 bases from V and 5 bases from J, leaving 18 bases between. The CDR3 is made up of 15 amino acids. The germline CDR1 and CDR2 sequences are GTSNPN and SVGIG (reference sequence). In DNA, the CDR3 is TGTGCCTGGAGTCCCGGGCCCTCCCCGGGATATGGCTACACCTTC. Its protein is CAWSPGPSPGYGYTF.

The genes are TRBV27 and TRBJ2-2, with 7 bases identical to TRBD1. J was trimmed by 5 bases and V by 5 bases; bases with no gene match: 8. The CDR3 spans 15 residues. Germline V CDR1 and CDR2: MNHEY, SMNVEV (reference sequence). CDR3 loop: CASSPADRSTGELFF. CDR3 nucleotides: TGTGCCAGCAGTCCCGCGGACAGGTCTACCGGGGAGCTGTTTTTT.